What follows are 29 T cell receptor beta chains derived from one specimen sequenced in a study of cytomegalovirus exposure and HLA in healthy donors. Using immunoSEQ multiplex PCR, the repertoire was profiled, and TCRdb retains in-frame clones only, with some absent. Of 170,000 or so clones listed, about 86% are singletons. What was sequenced was PBMCs. The receptors were gathered from a woman aged 18-29 years in good health and CMV-seropositive.

Comments on this clone: The junction differs from germline at one of its ends, possibly a read error. The chain joins TRBV5-3 to TRBJ1-2; TRBD1 matches at 7 bases. TRBV5-3 is noted as an ORF with a role that remains uncertain. The CDR3 is 9 amino acids. The CDR3 region has the DNA TGTGCCACTCCGGGACAGCCTCCCTTC. Translation gives CATPGQPPF.

V usage is TRBV19 and J usage is TRBJ2-3; 16 bases agree with TRBD2. Unmatched junction bases numbered 2, after V lost 7 bases and J lost 4 bases. From germline, CDR1 is LNHDA and CDR2 SQIVND (reference sequence). CDR3 length: 15 amino acids. The CDR3 nucleotides read TGTGCCAGTACGGGACTAGCGGGGGGGGCAGATACGCAGTATTTT. It encodes CASTGLAGGADTQYF.

This rearrangement joins TRBV9 to TRBJ2-3; the D gene is possibly TRBD2 (7 bases). V was shortened by 6 bases and J by 6 bases, with 23 bases between the two germline ends. The CDR3 contains 16 residues. The V gene's germline CDR1 is SGDLS and CDR2 YYNGEE. The CDR3 DNA is TGTGCCAGCACCCTAGAGGGGGGGCCAGCGGGGGATACGCAGTATTTT. Its translation: CASTLEGGPAGDTQYF.

This clone was detected a few times. The chain is built from TRBV6-1 and TRBJ2-7; tentative D call: TRBD2 (5 bases). The V and J ends lost 7 bases and 4 bases respectively, with 11 bases between them. The CDR3 covers 12 residues. Germline values: CDR1 MNHNS, CDR2 SASEGT. CDR3 residues: CASTVGGYEQYF. CDR3 nucleotides: TGTGCCAGCACCGTCGGAGGTTACGAGCAGTACTTC.

The table lists this clone with a count of one. The V and J genes are TRBV9 and TRBJ2-2; 9 bases fit TRBD1. Trimming took 3 bases from V and 4 from J; bases not matched to a gene: 7. CDR1 is SGDLS and CDR2 is YYNGEE in the germline V gene. CDR3 length equals 16 residues. This chain's CDR3 is CASSATGGVITGELFF. The CDR3 nucleotides read TGTGCCAGCAGCGCGACAGGGGGGGTTATCACCGGGGAGCTGTTTTTT.

The rearrangement joins TRBV29-1 to TRBJ1-1, with D unclear. The CDR3 length is 13 residues. Trimming left V 0 bases short and J 2 bases short, with 7 bases between. Germline CDR1 is SQVTM and CDR2 is ANQGSEA. The CDR3 DNA reads TGCAGCGTTGAAGATGGAGGCAACACTGAAGCTTTCTTT. It yields the protein CSVEDGGNTEAFF.

The V gene is TRBV7-6, the J gene TRBJ2-5; 9 bases align to TRBD2. The V segment lost 1 base and the J segment 1 base; nucleotides outside the gene matches: 1. The CDR3 extends over 15 amino acids. Germline V CDR1 and CDR2: SGHVS, FNYEAQ. CDR3 residues: CASSLGGGAQETQYF. The CDR3 coding sequence is TGTGCCAGCAGCTTAGGCGGGGGGGCCCAAGAGACCCAGTACTTC.

V and J are TRBV20-1 and TRBJ2-3; D is possibly TRBD2 (5 bases). CDR3 length: 11 amino acids. Trimming removed 7 bases from V and 2 bases from J, with 7 bases in between. Germline V gene lookup returns CDR1 DFQATT and CDR2 SNEGSKA (reference sequence). CDR3 in amino acids: CSGEHTDTQYF. The DNA for the CDR3 is TGCAGTGGGGAGCACACAGATACGCAGTATTTT.

The rearrangement uses TRBV19 and TRBJ1-3, with a weak D call TRBD1 (5 bases). The CDR3 spans 14 residues. V was shortened by 10 bases and J by 5 bases, with 18 bases between the two germline ends. Germline-derived CDR1 and CDR2 are LNHDA and SQIVND (reference sequence). CDR3 in amino acids: CATLDQRGRNTIYF. The CDR3 region has the DNA TGTGCCACCCTCGATCAAAGGGGAAGAAACACCATATATTTT.

This clone occurred a few times. The DNA for the CDR3 is TGCGCCAGCAGTTATCCGGGACAGGGGGCGCGGAGGAAGGAGACCCAGTACTTC. It translates to CASSYPGQGARRKETQYF. The chain employs TRBV5-1 and TRBJ2-5; 12 bases are a match to TRBD1. The CDR3 extends over 18 amino acids. Germline assignment: CDR1 SGHRS and CDR2 YFSETQ. V lost 5 bases to trimming and J lost 5 bases; unmatched junction nucleotides: 16.

This clone was picked up one time. The J gene is TRBJ1-1, the V gene TRBV2, with no clear D. The length of the CDR3 is 11 residues. Trimming shortened V by 8 bases and J by 4 bases, and 8 bases separated the two germline ends. CDR1 is SNHLY, CDR2 FYNNEI, per germline. The CDR3 nucleotides read TGTGCCAGCCCCACGGGCACTGAAGCTTTCTTT. It encodes CASPTGTEAFF.

This rearrangement joins TRBV6-6 to TRBJ2-3; 7 bases align to TRBD1. The CDR3 totals 14 residues. Losses at the gene ends were 5 bases for V and 3 bases for J; bases not matched to a gene: 5. Germline assignment: CDR1 MNHNY and CDR2 SVGAGI (reference sequence). The CDR3 nucleotides read TGTGCCAGCAGTAGGACAGGTCGAACAGATACGCAGTATTTT. Protein product: CASSRTGRTDTQYF.

This chain connects TRBV4-3 to TRBJ2-7; D is unresolved. There are 17 residues in the CDR3. Germline V gene data show CDR1 as LGHNA and CDR2 as YSLEER. Trimming cost V 0 bases and J 2 bases, with 17 bases left between them. CDR3 sequence: CASSQDLLSLYPYEQYF. The CDR3 DNA sequence: TGCGCCAGCAGCCAAGATCTTTTGAGTTTGTACCCCTACGAGCAGTACTTC.

The chain uses TRBV18 and TRBJ1-2; D might be TRBD1 (6 bases). Trimming took 3 bases from V and 8 from J, leaving 16 bases between them. CDR1 is KGHSH and CDR2 is LQKENI in the germline V gene. This CDR3 spans 14 amino acids. The DNA for the CDR3 is TGTGCCAGCTCACCCCCGCCGTCGGGACACGGCTACACCTTC. Its protein product is CASSPPPSGHGYTF.

The chain carries TRBV19 and TRBJ1-1; 9 bases are shared with TRBD1. Germline CDR1 LNHDA, CDR2 SQIVND (reference sequence). V shed 8 bases, J shed 3 bases, and the junction held 13 bases outside the gene matches. This CDR3 region has 16 residues. The CDR3: CASRRTPGQGDTEAFF. CDR3 DNA sequence: TGTGCCAGTCGCCGAACTCCGGGACAGGGCGACACTGAAGCTTTCTTT.

This chain uses TRBV5-4 with TRBJ2-1, with a tentative D call TRBD2 (6 bases). The V gene lost 2 bases and the J gene lost 4 bases, with 16 bases spanning the gap. This CDR3 has 16 residues. Germline CDR1 is SGHNT and CDR2 is YYREEE (reference sequence). CDR3 residues: CASSLGLLRGYNEQFF. Here the CDR3 DNA reads TGTGCCAGCAGCTTAGGACTCCTCCGGGGGTACAATGAGCAGTTCTTC.

The V gene is TRBV6-5, the J gene TRBJ2-7; 8 nucleotides agree with TRBD1. Losses at the gene ends were 8 bases for V and 1 base for J; bases not matched to a gene: 7. The CDR3 has 14 residues. The germline CDR1 and CDR2 sequences are MNHEY and SVGAGI. CDR3 loop: CASQQGGVSYEQYF. CDR3 DNA sequence: TGTGCCAGCCAACAGGGGGGTGTATCCTACGAGCAGTACTTC.

The chain employs TRBV6-5 and TRBJ1-1; D may be TRBD1 (6 bases). The V end lost 0 bases, the J end lost 1 base, and 12 bases lay between the germline ends. Germline-derived CDR1 and CDR2 are MNHEY and SVGAGI. This CDR3 comprises 16 residues. The CDR3 nucleotides read TGTGCCAGCAGTTACTCGGGGGCTAGGAGGAACACTGAAGCTTTCTTT. Translated: CASSYSGARRNTEAFF.

This chain joins TRBV2 and TRBJ2-7, with D unresolved. This CDR3 is built from 15 residues. Looked up from germline, CDR1 is SNHLY and CDR2 is FYNNEI. With 5 bases removed from V and 0 bases from J, the gap between germline ends came to 14 bases. The CDR3 protein is CASSQYRSISYEQYF. CDR3 DNA sequence: TGTGCCAGCAGTCAGTACCGTTCCATCTCCTACGAGCAGTACTTC. The complete variable domain, with remaining parts taken from reference TRBV2 and TRBJ2-7, reads EPEVTQTPSHQVTQMGQEVILRCVPISNHLYFYWYRQILGQKVEFLVSFYNNEISEKSEIFDDQFSVERPDGSNFTLKIRSTKLEDSAMYFCASSQYRSISYEQYFGPGTRLTVT.

The rearrangement links TRBV4-1 to TRBJ1-5; D not certain. This CDR3 is built from 13 residues. The V gene lost 4 bases and the J gene lost 4 bases, with 8 bases spanning the gap. Germline-derived CDR1 and CDR2 are MGHRA and YSYEKL. CDR3 sequence (DNA): TGCGCCAGCAGCCCCCACTTAAATCAGCCCCAGCATTTT. Translated: CASSPHLNQPQHF.

This rearrangement joins TRBV2 to TRBJ2-1, with TRBD2 matching over 12 bases. Losses at the gene ends were 4 bases for V and 8 bases for J; bases not matched to a gene: 6. The CDR3 covers 15 residues. Germline loops: CDR1 SNHLY, CDR2 FYNNEI. In DNA form, the CDR3 reads TGTGCCAGCAGTGGGCTAGCGGGGGGGGCGGATGAGCAGTTCTTC. It encodes CASSGLAGGADEQFF.

J is TRBJ2-7 and V is TRBV29-1, with 9 positions matching TRBD1. The V gene's germline CDR1 is SQVTM and CDR2 ANQGSEA. The CDR3 runs to 14 residues. Germline trimming cut 5 bases from V and 1 base from J; bases unmatched to any gene: 6. DNA of the CDR3: TGCAGCGTTAAAACCGGGACAGGGTCCTACGAGCAGTACTTC. It codes for CSVKTGTGSYEQYF.

The chain is built from TRBV27 and TRBJ1-5; 9 bases agree with TRBD1. In germline, CDR1 is MNHEY, CDR2 SMNVEV (reference sequence). J was trimmed by 0 bases and V by 5 bases; bases with no gene match: 5. The CDR3 totals 16 residues. The CDR3 sequence is CASSPTGGVSNQPQHF. The CDR3 DNA reads TGTGCCAGCAGTCCCACAGGGGGCGTTAGCAATCAGCCCCAGCATTTT.

This clone was seen a single time. J is TRBJ1-4 and V is TRBV27, with D tentatively TRBD1 (5 bases). Germline V CDR1 and CDR2: MNHEY, SMNVEV (reference sequence). Trimming stripped 0 bases from V and 6 bases from J, with 11 bases between. This CDR3 has 15 residues. CDR3: CASSLSAGSYEKLFF. The CDR3 region has the DNA TGTGCCAGCAGTTTATCGGCAGGGTCGTATGAAAAACTGTTTTTT. Together with reference TRBV27 and TRBJ1-4, the CDR3 gives the full variable domain: EAQVTQNPRYLITVTGKKLTVTCSQNMNHEYMSWYRQDPGLGLRQIYYSMNVEVTDKGDVPEGYKVSRKEKRNFPLILESPSPNQTSLYFCASSLSAGSYEKLFFGSGTQLSVL.

Of note for this clone: Distinct nucleotide sequences in the sample also encode this CDR3. V and J are TRBV5-1 and TRBJ2-7; D is possibly TRBD2 (6 bases). This CDR3 contains 12 residues. Trimming removed 7 bases at V and 4 bases at J, with 12 bases between. Germline CDR1 SGHRS, CDR2 YFSETQ. The CDR3 DNA is TGCGCCAGCTCTCGGGACTCTTACGAGCAGTACTTC. It specifies CASSRDSYEQYF.

A note on this clone: The same CDR3 arises from other DNA sequences in this sample as well. J is TRBJ1-4 and V is TRBV6-5; weak D call: TRBD1 (5 bases). The CDR3 is made up of 13 amino acids. Trimming removed 2 bases at V and 6 bases at J, with 7 bases between. Germline V gene lookup returns CDR1 MNHEY and CDR2 SVGAGI. DNA of the CDR3: TGTGCCAGCAGTTACCTAGGGGATGAAAAACTGTTTTTT. Amino acids: CASSYLGDEKLFF.

The chain links TRBV19 to TRBJ1-2; TRBD1 might be the D (5 bases). V was shortened by 1 base and J by 3 bases, with 9 bases between the two germline ends. CDR3 length equals 14 residues. The V gene's germline CDR1 is LNHDA and CDR2 SQIVND (reference sequence). Here the CDR3 reads CASSIVQGDYGYTF. DNA for the CDR3: TGTGCCAGTAGTATAGTCCAGGGTGACTATGGCTACACCTTC. Variable domain in full (rest from reference TRBV19 and TRBJ1-2): DGGITQSPKYLFRKEGQNVTLSCEQNLNHDAMYWYRQDPGQGLRLIYYSQIVNDFQKGDIAEGYSVSREKKESFPLTVTSAQKNPTAFYLCASSIVQGDYGYTFGSGTRLTVV.

The chain employs TRBV11-2 and TRBJ2-7; the D gene is possibly TRBD2 (6 bases). With 5 bases removed from V and 2 bases from J, the gap between germline ends came to 13 bases. Germline V CDR1 and CDR2: SGHAT, FQNNGV. CDR3 size: 14 residues. CDR3 in DNA: TGTGCCAGCAGCCCTGGAGGGTCGACCTACGAGCAGTACTTC. Amino acids: CASSPGGSTYEQYF. The complete variable domain, with remaining parts taken from reference TRBV11-2 and TRBJ2-7, reads EAGVAQSPRYKIIEKRQSVAFWCNPISGHATLYWYQQILGQGPKLLIQFQNNGVVDDSQLPKDRFSAERLKGVDSTLKIQPAKLEDSAVYLCASSPGGSTYEQYFGPGTRLTVT.

The chain couples TRBV5-6 to TRBJ2-3; weak D call: TRBD1 (6 bases). This CDR3 region has 17 residues. Germline CDR1 and CDR2: SGHDT and YYEEEE. V was pared by 7 bases and J by 0 bases, with 21 bases between. The CDR3 DNA sequence: TGTGCCAGCGCCATAAGACGTTGGGGGCCTAGCACAGATACGCAGTATTTT. Encoded protein: CASAIRRWGPSTDTQYF. Full variable domain (outside the CDR3, taken from reference TRBV5-6 and TRBJ2-3): DAGVTQSPTHLIKTRGQQVTLRCSPKSGHDTVSWYQQALGQGPQFIFQYYEEEERQRGNFPDRFSGHQFPNYSSELNVNALLLGDSALYLCASAIRRWGPSTDTQYFGPGTRLTVL.